What follows is one TCR beta chain and its context. The source of the sample is a study of OX40 agonist ivuxolimab in advanced cancers. Overall study context: Patients were dosed with the agonistic anti-OX40 (CD134) antibody ivuxolimab.

Autoimmune disease history or systemic immunosuppression was exclusionary. Sequencing used immunoSEQ multiplex PCR; TCRdb keeps in-frame clones, though not all of them. Among around 60,000 clones listed, about nine tenths were seen once. Germline values: CDR1 LNHDA, CDR2 SQIVND (reference sequence). Trimming pared 8 bases from V and 8 bases from J, leaving 7 bases between. CDR3 length equals 10 residues. The rearrangement links TRBV19 to TRBJ2-1; D gene unclear. This receptor was obtained from an adult with an advanced solid tumor such as melanoma, head and neck, liver or kidney cancer. The sequencing here drew on CD4+ or CD8+ T cells sorted from blood, taken in a trial of the OX40 agonist ivuxolimab. CDR3 amino acids: CASGRYEQFF. CDR3 nucleotides: TGTGCCAGTGGACGCTATGAGCAGTTCTTC.